This T cell receptor (beta chain) was profiled in a study of CD8+CD57+ T cells in acquired aplastic anemia. Looking at the study overall: Sorting CD4+ and CD8+ cells gave DNA averaging about 3.1 ug.

Both TCR beta VDJ combination and CDR3 sequence profiling were carried out. Genomic DNA was the template for this profiling. Each CDR3 protein is one row after TCRdb ran MiXCR on the reads. Seen here are under 200,000 distinct CDR3 sequences, 45% to 50% observed once, and the top ten hold 30% to 40%. Germline loops: CDR1 LNHDA, CDR2 SQIVND (reference sequence). V shed 3 bases and J shed 0 bases, with 15 bases lying between them. This CDR3 region has 16 residues. Patients selected for sequencing had displayed CD8+CD57+ cell expansion by flow cytometry. The sequence was collected from a human donor with aplastic anemia. Specimen: sorted CD4+, CD8+, or CD8+CD57+ T cells (not recorded which) from PBMCs. The rearrangement uses TRBV19 and TRBJ2-7; D gene ambiguous. The CDR3, as DNA: TGTGCCAGTAGTATGGCGGAAGGTTTTCTCTCCTACGAGCAGTACTTC. Translating it yields CASSMAEGFLSYEQYF.